This T cell receptor beta chain was recovered during a study of OX40 agonist ivuxolimab in advanced cancers. Some clones are missing from TCRdb's copy, which holds only in-frame ones; the method was immunoSEQ multiplex PCR. The top ten clones hold roughly 2% of a sample with tens of thousands of clones, approximately 80% of them seen once. The germline V gene has CDR1 SGHAT and CDR2 FQNNGV. Trimming stripped 5 bases from V and 0 bases from J, with 11 bases between. This CDR3 contains 15 residues. The sample here was CD4+ or CD8+ T cells sorted from blood, taken in a trial of the OX40 agonist ivuxolimab. This sequence joins TRBV11-2 and TRBJ2-1; a weak D match, TRBD2 (5 bases). This clonotype originated in an adult with an advanced solid tumor such as melanoma, head and neck, liver or kidney cancer. The CDR3: CASSRSGDSYNEQFF. The DNA for the CDR3 is TGTGCCAGCAGCCGTTCCGGGGACTCCTACAATGAGCAGTTCTTC.